The present T cell receptor (beta chain) was sequenced within a study of beta chain features in type 1 diabetes. Whole-study results and caveats: In all four CD4+ subsets, TCRB CDR3 length was significantly, moderately reduced in type 1 diabetes. Patients with type 1 diabetes showed fewer VDJ junction insertions and more deletions.

This clone was detected a few times. Its antigen is unidentified. Expressed TCRB transcripts got sequenced, as all isolated RNA was reverse transcribed. Data came from immunoSEQ multiplex PCR; TCRdb stores just in-frame clones and leaves some out. The sample contains about 180,000 clones, 10% to 15% of which appear only once. The CDR3 sequence is 14 residues long. The germline gives CDR1 SGHNT, CDR2 YENEEA. Trimming stripped 5 bases from V and 7 bases from J, with 15 bases between. Each donor gave one heparinised blood draw averaging roughly 100 mL. In all sorted populations, purity surpassed 95%. The V and J genes are TRBV11-3 and TRBJ2-4, with no clear D. The TCR was taken from a woman between 18 and 29 years old in good health. Sequenced sample: central memory CD4+ T cells from blood. CDR3 loop: CASSASVGPNIQYF. The CDR3 coding sequence is TGTGCCAGCAGCGCGAGCGTTGGTCCGAACATTCAGTACTTC.